These 30 T cell receptor beta chains came from one sample sequenced in a study of blood T cell repertoires in COVID-19. TCRdb's table, derived via immunoSEQ multiplex PCR, lists solely in-frame clones and lacks some. The sample consists of roughly 140,000 clones, roughly 84% of them appearing once. Sequences were obtained from peripheral blood. The receptors originated from a human donor in a cohort sampled during active COVID-19.

V usage is TRBV18 and J usage is TRBJ1-6, with D possibly matching TRBD1 (6 bases). The CDR3 is 16 residues long. Germline V gene lookup returns CDR1 KGHSH and CDR2 LQKENI. The germline V and J ends were trimmed by 6 bases and 8 bases, with 20 bases remaining between them. The CDR3 sequence: CASSLGGGALDSPLHF. The CDR3 DNA reads TGTGCCAGCTCGCTCGGAGGGGGGGCCCTGGATTCACCCCTCCACTTT. The full variable domain, its missing parts supplied by reference TRBV18 and TRBJ1-6, is NAGVMQNPRHLVRRRGQEARLRCSPMKGHSHVYWYRQLPEEGLKFMVYLQKENIIDESGMPKERFSAEFPKEGPSILRIQQVVRGDSAAYFCASSLGGGALDSPLHFGNGTRLTVT.

This clone appeared a few times. CDR3 sequence reads: CASSTPGTGSYEQYF. In nucleotides, the CDR3 is TGTGCCAGCAGCACCCCCGGGACAGGTTCCTACGAGCAGTACTTC. The chain carries TRBV5-5 and TRBJ2-7; 8 bases fit TRBD1. V lost 4 bases to trimming and J lost 1 base; unmatched junction nucleotides: 7. Germline CDR1 is SGHKS and CDR2 is YYEKEE (reference sequence). The CDR3 extends over 15 amino acids. The complete variable domain, with remaining parts taken from reference TRBV5-5 and TRBJ2-7, reads DAGVTQSPTHLIKTRGQQVTLRCSPISGHKSVSWYQQVLGQGPQFIFQYYEKEERGRGNFPDRFSARQFPNYSSELNVNALLLGDSALYLCASSTPGTGSYEQYFGPGTRLTVT.

J is TRBJ1-1 and V is TRBV6-1; maybe TRBD1 (6 bases). V lost 3 bases and J 7 bases, leaving 12 bases between the germline ends. CDR1 and CDR2 (germline): MNHNS, SASEGT. CDR3 length: 13 amino acids. The CDR3 loop is CASSDRGRSEAFF. The DNA of the CDR3 is TGTGCCAGCAGTGACAGGGGAAGAAGTGAAGCTTTCTTT.

J is TRBJ2-1 and V is TRBV5-1; 9 bases line up with TRBD2. Per germline, CDR1 SGHRS and CDR2 YFSETQ. J lost 5 bases, V lost 5 bases, and 8 bases had no gene match. The length of the CDR3 is 15 residues. The chain's CDR3 is CASRPQLAGNNEQFF. The CDR3 nucleotides read TGCGCCAGCAGACCCCAACTAGCGGGTAACAATGAGCAGTTCTTC.

The rearrangement joins TRBV28 to TRBJ1-2; D uncertain. CDR3 length: 12 amino acids. The germline gives CDR1 MDHEN, CDR2 SYDVKM. Trimming removed 8 bases at V and 0 bases at J, with 7 bases between. DNA for the CDR3: TGTGCCAGCGGGCTTGCTAACTATGGCTACACCTTC. This sequence encodes CASGLANYGYTF.

This rearrangement joins TRBV5-1 to TRBJ2-7; D perhaps matches TRBD1 (6 bases). This CDR3 region has 15 residues. Per germline, CDR1 SGHRS and CDR2 YFSETQ. Trimming cost V 4 bases and J 0 bases, with 14 bases left between them. The CDR3 DNA reads as TGCGCCAGCAGCCCTACAGGGAGTAGCTCCTACGAGCAGTACTTC. This codes for CASSPTGSSSYEQYF.

The chain combines TRBV27 with TRBJ2-3; D is uncertain. The V end was cut by 7 bases, the J end by 2 bases, with 10 bases between. CDR3 length: 13 amino acids. The germline CDR1 and CDR2 sequences are MNHEY and SMNVEV (reference sequence). CDR3 sequence (DNA): TGTGCCAGCAAGAGTCACCTCACAGATACGCAGTATTTT. Translating gives CASKSHLTDTQYF.

J is TRBJ1-4 and V is TRBV7-9, with 7 bases fitting TRBD1. The V gene's germline CDR1 is SEHNR and CDR2 FQNEAQ (reference sequence). Trimming took 2 bases from V and 8 from J; bases not matched to a gene: 5. This CDR3 has 14 residues. The CDR3 loop is CASSLRQGDEKLFF. The CDR3 region has the DNA TGTGCCAGCAGCTTAAGGCAGGGGGACGAAAAACTGTTTTTT.

The V gene is TRBV30, the J gene TRBJ1-1; the D is unclear. Trimming took off 3 bases at V and 5 bases at J, with 10 bases between the two ends. The CDR3 runs to 12 residues. The germline gives CDR1 GTSNPN, CDR2 SVGIG (reference sequence). The DNA for the CDR3 is TGTGCCTGGAGGGCATTGAGGACTGAAGCTTTCTTT. This sequence encodes CAWRALRTEAFF.

The rearrangement uses TRBV9 and TRBJ2-7; 7 nucleotides agree with TRBD2. With 3 bases clipped from V and 6 bases from J, the junction kept 6 bases outside the gene matches. This CDR3 contains 13 residues. Germline CDR1 reads SGDLS; CDR2 reads YYNGEE. The CDR3 here is CASSASGRGEQYF. In DNA form, the CDR3 reads TGTGCCAGCAGCGCCTCGGGGAGGGGCGAGCAGTACTTC. The entire variable domain, with the rest obtained from reference TRBV9 and TRBJ2-7, is as follows: DSGVTQTPKHLITATGQRVTLRCSPRSGDLSVYWYQQSLDQGLQFLIQYYNGEERAKGNILERFSAQQFPDLHSELNLSSLELGDSALYFCASSASGRGEQYFGPGTRLTVT.

Worth noting for this clone: Other DNA sequences within the sample encode an identical CDR3. This sequence joins TRBV5-8 and TRBJ2-7; 7 bases line up with TRBD1. Germline assignment: CDR1 SGHTS and CDR2 YDEGEE. The CDR3 is made up of 14 amino acids. The ends lost 0 bases at V and 4 bases at J; junction bases unmatched: 4. CDR3 residues: CASSLGQGLYEQYF. The CDR3 nucleotides read TGTGCCAGCAGCTTGGGACAGGGCCTATACGAGCAGTACTTC.

The chain combines TRBV28 with TRBJ2-5, with TRBD1 identical over 8 bases. The CDR3 sequence is 13 residues long. V lost 6 bases to trimming and J lost 6 bases; unmatched junction nucleotides: 6. Germline V gives CDR1 MDHEN, CDR2 SYDVKM. CDR3: CASRRTGLQTQYF. CDR3 DNA sequence: TGTGCCAGCAGAAGGACAGGGCTCCAGACCCAGTACTTC.

The chain uses TRBV5-1 and TRBJ1-1; the match to TRBD1 covers 9 bases. This CDR3 is 13 amino acids long. Trimming removed 4 bases from V and 4 bases from J; junction bases left unmatched: 2. In germline, CDR1 is SGHRS, CDR2 YFSETQ. CDR3 protein: CASSKDRGTEAFF. The DNA of the CDR3 is TGCGCCAGCAGCAAGGACAGGGGCACTGAAGCTTTCTTT.

This clone was counted once. The chain links TRBV7-9 to TRBJ1-2; unclear D gene. Germline V gene data show CDR1 as SEHNR and CDR2 as FQNEAQ (reference sequence). V shed 5 bases and J shed 4 bases, with 17 bases lying between them. The CDR3 totals 15 residues. This CDR3 is CASSTLERVPYGYTF. Written as DNA, the CDR3 is TGTGCCAGCAGCACCTTAGAGCGCGTGCCCTATGGCTACACCTTC.

The CDR3 nucleotides are TGTGCCAGCAATCACAGACAGGGCAACCAGTACTTC. Its translation: CASNHRQGNQYF. The J gene is TRBJ2-5, the V gene TRBV6-5, with 7 bases matching TRBD1. The CDR3 extends over 12 amino acids. The germline CDR1 and CDR2 sequences are MNHEY and SVGAGI. J gave up 10 bases and V 7 bases, and 9 bases lay outside the gene matches.

The chain uses TRBV7-2 and TRBJ1-6, with TRBD1 as a possible D gene (6 bases). Per the germline V gene, CDR1 is SGHTA and CDR2 is FQGNSA. V was shortened by 4 bases and J by 6 bases, with 10 bases between the two germline ends. CDR3 length: 14 residues. The DNA of the CDR3 is TGTGCCAGCAGCTATACAGGGAGTAATTCACCCCTCCACTTT. Protein sequence: CASSYTGSNSPLHF.

This chain uses TRBV7-8 with TRBJ2-5, with 7 bases matching TRBD1. CDR3 size: 14 residues. The V segment lost 5 bases and the J segment 2 bases; nucleotides outside the gene matches: 5. Germline CDR1 SGHVS, CDR2 FQNEAQ. CDR3 coding DNA: TGTGCCAGCAGCCCGGGACAGCCACAAGAGACCCAGTACTTC. Amino acids: CASSPGQPQETQYF.

This sequence joins TRBV2 and TRBJ1-3; 7 bases fit TRBD1. The V gene end was trimmed by 6 bases and the J gene end by 2 bases; junction bases not matched to a gene: 1. The CDR3 spans 13 residues. The V gene's germline CDR1 is SNHLY and CDR2 FYNNEI. CDR3 region: CASRGTAGNTIYF. The CDR3, as DNA: TGTGCCAGCAGGGGGACAGCTGGAAACACCATATATTTT.

The J gene is TRBJ1-6, the V gene TRBV28, with D possibly being TRBD1 (5 bases). From germline, CDR1 is MDHEN and CDR2 SYDVKM. The CDR3 sequence is 14 residues long. Trimming shortened V by 2 bases and J by 9 bases, and 11 bases separated the two germline ends. CDR3 sequence reads: CASSLRQGSSPLHF. The CDR3 coding sequence is TGTGCCAGCAGTTTAAGGCAGGGCAGTTCACCCCTCCACTTT.

The chain couples TRBV3-1 (or the pseudogene TRBV3-2) to TRBJ1-6, with a weak D call TRBD1 (5 bases). Germline assignment: CDR1 LGHDT and CDR2 YNNKEL (reference sequence). Trimming took 0 bases from V and 0 from J, leaving 12 bases between them. This CDR3 has 18 amino acids. CDR3 residues: CASSQDRTGSSYNSPLHF. The CDR3, as DNA: TGTGCCAGCAGCCAAGATCGAACAGGCAGCTCCTATAATTCACCCCTCCACTTT.

The gene calls are TRBV6-5 and TRBJ1-2; no clear D. The V gene lost 6 bases and the J gene lost 2 bases, with 16 bases spanning the gap. This CDR3 contains 15 residues. Germline-derived CDR1 and CDR2 are MNHEY and SVGAGI. CDR3 in amino acids: CASSPGLLGNYGYTF. CDR3 in DNA: TGTGCCAGCAGCCCCGGACTGCTCGGGAACTATGGCTACACCTTC.

The rearrangement joins TRBV18 to TRBJ1-2, with a weak D call TRBD1 (5 bases). The CDR3 runs 14 residues. Trimming left V 0 bases short and J 7 bases short, with 12 bases between. Germline V CDR1 and CDR2: KGHSH, LQKENI. The CDR3 region has the DNA TGTGCCAGCTCACCACCGGCGGAGGGGCTTGGCTACACCTTC. Its translation: CASSPPAEGLGYTF.

The chain couples TRBV27 to TRBJ2-5; D is ambiguous. Germline V gene lookup returns CDR1 MNHEY and CDR2 SMNVEV (reference sequence). V was trimmed by 6 bases and J by 5 bases, leaving 10 bases between them. The CDR3 covers 12 residues. The CDR3 protein is CASRSPGETQYF. CDR3 coding DNA: TGTGCCAGCAGGTCTCCCGGGGAGACCCAGTACTTC.

The gene calls are TRBV11-3 and TRBJ1-1; D uncertain. Germline CDR1 is SGHNT and CDR2 is YENEEA. The ends were cut back, 0 bases at V and 5 bases at J, with 7 bases in the middle. This CDR3 has 13 amino acids. The CDR3 region is CASSLERETEAFF. CDR3 coding DNA: TGTGCCAGCAGCTTAGAGAGGGAAACTGAAGCTTTCTTT.

This rearrangement joins TRBV29-1 to TRBJ1-1, with D perhaps matching TRBD1 (6 bases). The CDR3 sequence is 12 residues long. The germline V gene has CDR1 SQVTM and CDR2 ANQGSEA. The V and J ends lost 7 bases and 1 base respectively, with 10 bases between them. The CDR3 sequence is CSGQEPNTEAFF. CDR3 in DNA: TGCAGCGGACAGGAACCGAACACTGAAGCTTTCTTT.

Only a few counts were recorded for this clone. The junction shows a germline mismatch at one end, possibly a read error. The chain joins TRBV20-1 to TRBJ1-2, with a possible D match to TRBD1 (6 bases). The germline V gene encodes CDR1 DFQATT and CDR2 SNEGSKA (reference sequence). This CDR3 region has 10 residues. The CDR3 nucleotides read TGCAGTGCTAGAAACGAGAGACAGGCCTTC. Translation: CSARNERQAF.

The V gene is TRBV13, the J gene TRBJ1-6; D call uncertain. Germline V CDR1 and CDR2: PRHDT, FYEKMQ (reference sequence). V lost 4 bases to trimming and J lost 0 bases, with 10 bases between them. The CDR3 covers 16 residues. The CDR3 region is CASSSRISSYNSPLHF. CDR3 DNA sequence: TGTGCCAGCAGCTCGAGGATTAGCTCCTATAATTCACCCCTCCACTTT. Full variable domain (outside the CDR3, taken from reference TRBV13 and TRBJ1-6): AAGVIQSPRHLIKEKRETATLKCYPIPRHDTVYWYQQGPGQDPQFLISFYEKMQSDKGSIPDRFSAQQFSDYHSELNMSSLELGDSALYFCASSSRISSYNSPLHFGNGTRLTVT.

This clone appeared a single time. This chain links TRBV3-1 (or the pseudogene TRBV3-2) with TRBJ1-2; D ambiguous. Germline CDR1 LGHDT, CDR2 YNNKEL (reference sequence). The V end lost 1 base, the J end lost 1 base, and 13 bases lay between the germline ends. The CDR3 length is 16 residues. As DNA, the CDR3 is TGTGCCAGCAGCCAAGCCGCGACACGCTTTAACTATGGCTACACCTTC. Its translation: CASSQAATRFNYGYTF.

V is TRBV19 and J is TRBJ1-2; D is unresolved. V lost 6 bases and J 4 bases, leaving 12 bases between the germline ends. This CDR3 has 13 residues. Per germline, CDR1 LNHDA and CDR2 SQIVND (reference sequence). The CDR3 protein is CASRAERSYGYTF. For the CDR3, the DNA is TGTGCCAGTAGGGCAGAGCGAAGCTATGGCTACACCTTC.

V usage is TRBV18 and J usage is TRBJ2-6; 7 bases match TRBD1. The J segment lost 0 bases and the V segment lost 1 base, leaving 3 bases of the junction unmatched. The CDR3 is made up of 17 amino acids. Germline lookup yields CDR1 KGHSH and CDR2 LQKENI. CDR3 sequence reads: CASSPLRGTSGANVLTF. Here the CDR3 DNA reads TGTGCCAGCTCACCACTCAGGGGGACCTCTGGGGCCAACGTCCTGACTTTC.